What follows are 14 T cell receptor beta chains derived from one specimen sequenced in a study of cytomegalovirus exposure and HLA in healthy donors (dated by TCRdb to 2015 to 2018). Library construction relied on the immunoSEQ multiplex PCR assay. The multiplex PCR relied on a mix of 60 forward primers for TCR Vbeta segments and 13 reverse primers for TCR Jbeta segments. Not all clones reach the TCRdb copy of this immuneACCESS table, which keeps in-frame sequences only. Checked studies attribute under half of the gap to unresolved V genes and leave the rest unexplained. The sample contains some 100,000 clones, roughly 83% of them found a single time. Approximately 3.4% of the sample is held by the ten biggest clonotypes. The sample consisted of PBMCs. These receptor sequences come from a male donor in good health and CMV-seropositive.

The chain couples TRBV9 to TRBJ1-2, with 7 bases that match TRBD1. The CDR3 covers 14 residues. With 3 bases clipped from V and 6 bases from J, the junction kept 8 bases outside the gene matches. The germline CDR1 and CDR2 sequences are SGDLS and YYNGEE. The CDR3 is CASSAQGSGDGYTF. CDR3 DNA sequence: TGTGCCAGCAGCGCACAGGGGAGTGGGGATGGCTACACCTTC.

This clone was seen a handful of times. The chain combines TRBV19 with TRBJ2-1; weak D call: TRBD1 (5 bases). CDR1 and CDR2 from the germline V gene are LNHDA and SQIVND (reference sequence). Between the trimmed V and J ends, which lost 10 bases and 1 base, there was a span of 14 bases. The length of the CDR3 is 14 residues. The CDR3 here is CATQDSYSYNEQFF. The CDR3 DNA is TGTGCCACCCAAGACAGTTATTCCTACAATGAGCAGTTCTTC.

In this sample, this clone turned up a few times. The V call is TRBV19, the J call TRBJ2-4, with D possibly TRBD1 on 6 matching bases. V dropped 2 bases and J dropped 3 bases, with 8 bases sitting between them. The V gene's germline CDR1 is LNHDA and CDR2 SQIVND (reference sequence). CDR3 length: 14 amino acids. The CDR3 bases are TGTGCCAGTAGTATAAGGGACAACAAAAACATTCAGTACTTC. Its translation is CASSIRDNKNIQYF.

In the case of this clone: Relative to the germline gene, one junction end is altered; a read error may explain this. The chain has TRBV7-9 and TRBJ2-7, with TRBD1 matching 7 bases. The germline V gene encodes CDR1 SEHNR and CDR2 FQNEAQ (reference sequence). The CDR3 extends over 13 amino acids. Here the CDR3 DNA reads TGTTCCAGCAGCTATGGACAGGCCTACGAGCAGTACTTC. Translation gives CSSSYGQAYEQYF.

This clone was seen only once. The chain recombines TRBV5-1 with TRBJ2-7, with 7 bases aligning to TRBD1. Looked up from germline, CDR1 is SGHRS and CDR2 is YFSETQ. This CDR3 has 14 amino acids. V trimming: 0 bases; J trimming: 2 bases; junction bases outside the gene matches: 2. The CDR3 DNA is TGCGCCAGCAGCTTGGAGGGGGCCCCCTACGAGCAGTACTTC. As protein: CASSLEGAPYEQYF.

The chain uses TRBV12-5 and TRBJ2-3; D is unclear. CDR1 and CDR2 (germline): LGHNT, FRNRAP. The CDR3 length is 14 residues. V was shortened by 5 bases and J by 2 bases, with 11 bases between the two germline ends. CDR3 region: CASGPSLFTDTQYF. CDR3 DNA: TGTGCTAGTGGTCCCTCCCTATTCACAGATACGCAGTATTTT.

The chain recombines TRBV30 with TRBJ1-2; no definite D call. Trimming shortened V by 3 bases and J by 0 bases, and 17 bases separated the two germline ends. Per germline, CDR1 GTSNPN and CDR2 SVGIG (reference sequence). This CDR3 is 16 amino acids long. The CDR3 here is CAWSSGGSYSNYGYTF. CDR3 DNA sequence: TGTGCCTGGAGCAGTGGAGGTTCATACTCTAACTATGGCTACACCTTC.

The chain uses TRBV9 and TRBJ2-1; 8 positions agree with TRBD1. The CDR3 has 15 amino acids. Germline assignment: CDR1 SGDLS and CDR2 YYNGEE. V lost 3 bases and J lost 2; bases outside the gene matches: 4. CDR3 in DNA: TGTGCCAGCAGCGAGACAGGGGTACCCTACAATGAGCAGTTCTTC. It codes for CASSETGVPYNEQFF.

CDR3 loop: CASIATSGGLNTGELFF. In DNA, the CDR3 is TGTGCCAGCATTGCCACTAGCGGGGGCCTCAACACCGGGGAGCTGTTTTTT. The V gene is TRBV27, the J gene TRBJ2-2; 11 bases agree with TRBD2. This CDR3 is built from 17 residues. The V gene's germline CDR1 is MNHEY and CDR2 SMNVEV (reference sequence). V trimming: 7 bases; J trimming: 2 bases; junction bases outside the gene matches: 9.

The chain employs TRBV7-3 and TRBJ2-3, with a possible D match to TRBD1 (6 bases). The CDR3 runs 18 residues. V dropped 5 bases and J dropped 0 bases, with 21 bases sitting between them. Germline-derived CDR1 and CDR2 are SGHTA and FQGTGA. CDR3: CASSPLPGAASSTDTQYF. The DNA for the CDR3 is TGTGCCAGCAGCCCCCTCCCAGGGGCAGCTTCTAGCACAGATACGCAGTATTTT.

This chain joins TRBV30 and TRBJ1-2; unclear D gene. CDR1 and CDR2 from the germline V gene are GTSNPN and SVGIG (reference sequence). The CDR3 runs 16 residues. V was pared by 3 bases and J by 3 bases, with 20 bases between. The CDR3 loop is CAWRGRGSPSHYGYTF. For the CDR3, the DNA is TGTGCCTGGAGGGGCCGTGGATCCCCATCTCACTATGGCTACACCTTC.

This chain connects TRBV6-1 to TRBJ1-6; D is uncertain. Germline V gene lookup returns CDR1 MNHNS and CDR2 SASEGT. Trimming cost V 3 bases and J 9 bases, with 12 bases left between them. The CDR3 covers 14 residues. CDR3 protein: CASSEIIAPSPLHF. The DNA for the CDR3 is TGTGCCAGCAGTGAGATAATAGCCCCTTCACCCCTCCACTTT.

The chain uses TRBV5-4 and TRBJ1-2; 10 positions match TRBD1. From germline, CDR1 is SGHNT and CDR2 YYREEE (reference sequence). V shed 4 bases and J 4 bases; nucleotides not matched to a gene: 10. The CDR3 totals 16 residues. The CDR3 region is CASSRDRGARTYGYTF. Here the CDR3 DNA reads TGTGCCAGCAGCAGGGACAGGGGCGCGAGAACCTATGGCTACACCTTC.

The chain couples TRBV7-6 to TRBJ1-4; 9 bases line up with TRBD1. This CDR3 region has 15 residues. The germline gives CDR1 SGHVS, CDR2 FNYEAQ. Trimming removed 6 bases from V and 7 bases from J; junction bases left unmatched: 9. This CDR3 reads CASSYSGTGTEKLFF. The CDR3 DNA is TGTGCCAGCAGTTACTCCGGGACAGGGACTGAAAAACTGTTTTTT.